This TCR beta chain was identified during a study of blood T cells in healthy people across ages. Overall study context: Per every two T cells, about one barcoded beta molecule was captured by template switching. General observations from the study: Long-lived donors carried more naive CD4+ cells and greater diversity than aged donors. Older individuals had lower TCR beta diversity per million T cells (the decline was roughly linear).

Comments on this clonotype: Its antigen is as yet unknown.

Combining a sample-barcoded 5' primer with a J-beta primer mix, a second PCR ran for about 7 to 11 cycles. Each CDR3 protein gets one entry after TCRdb re-called the 5' RACE reads with MiXCR. The sample contains 800,000 to 1,300,000 distinct CDR3 sequences, around 27% of which appear only once. The CDR3 is made up of 16 amino acids. Germline V gene data show CDR1 as SGHRS and CDR2 as YFSETQ. V was cut by 4 bases and J by 0 bases, with 16 bases left in between. The sample was also linked to a second study, of T cells of mothers and their children. That work adds: It was related mother-child pairs that showed slightly higher overlap than unrelated pairs, without reaching significance.

The origin of this receptor is a girl aged 2 to 10 in good health. Material: blood. The chain combines TRBV5-1 with TRBJ2-5; D possibly uses TRBD1 or TRBD2 (5 bases each). CDR3 protein: CASSRGGRGNQETQYF. DNA for the CDR3: TGCGCCAGCAGCCGCGGCGGACGGGGCAACCAAGAGACCCAGTACTTC.